One sample yielded the 2 T cell receptor beta chains listed below, sequenced in a study of T cells in Graves' hyperthyroidism and ophthalmopathy. The investigators amplified TCR beta CDR3 regions from RNA transcripts. HTBI primers were used for first-round RT-PCR of the TCR CDR3. MiXCR was run by TCRdb on the multiplex PCR reads, yielding one entry per CDR3 protein. The sample has approximately 350,000 distinct CDR3 sequences; approximately 14% are singletons. The source material was blood. These receptors were obtained from a woman aged 55-69 years with Graves' ophthalmopathy.

The chain couples TRBV7-6 to TRBJ2-1, with TRBD2 matching over 8 bases. Germline CDR1 reads SGHVS; CDR2 reads FNYEAQ. Trimming removed 5 bases from V and 5 bases from J; junction bases left unmatched: 8. The CDR3 extends over 15 amino acids. The CDR3 spells CASSPTSAVHNEQFF. The CDR3 DNA is TGTGCCAGCAGCCCGACTAGCGCGGTCCACAATGAGCAGTTCTTC.

This clonotype was observed at least ten times. The chain recombines TRBV6-1 with TRBJ2-7; no reliable D call. V lost 6 bases and J 6 bases, leaving 21 bases between the germline ends. The CDR3 length is 15 residues. Germline V gives CDR1 MNHNS, CDR2 SASEGT. The CDR3 sequence: CASSDLLVPGSEQYF. CDR3 bases: TGTGCCAGCAGCGACCTCCTGGTCCCAGGATCCGAGCAGTACTTC.